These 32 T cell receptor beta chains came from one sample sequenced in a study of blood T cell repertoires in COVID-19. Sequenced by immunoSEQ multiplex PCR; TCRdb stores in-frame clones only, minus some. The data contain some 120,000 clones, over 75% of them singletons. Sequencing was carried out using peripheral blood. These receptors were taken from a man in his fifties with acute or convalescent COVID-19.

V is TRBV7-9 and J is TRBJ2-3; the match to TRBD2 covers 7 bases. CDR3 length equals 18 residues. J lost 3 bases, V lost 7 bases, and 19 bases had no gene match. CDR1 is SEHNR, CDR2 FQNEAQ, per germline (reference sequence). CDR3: CASISGGSVGERTDTQYF. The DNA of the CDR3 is TGTGCCAGCATTTCCGGGGGGAGCGTAGGGGAAAGGACAGATACGCAGTATTTT.

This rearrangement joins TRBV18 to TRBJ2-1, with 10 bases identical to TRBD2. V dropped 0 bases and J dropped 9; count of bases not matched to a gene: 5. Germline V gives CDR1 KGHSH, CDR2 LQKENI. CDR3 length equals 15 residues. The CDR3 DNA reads TGTGCCAGCTCACCACCAGCGGGAGGGGGCAGTGAGCAGTTCTTC. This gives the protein CASSPPAGGGSEQFF.

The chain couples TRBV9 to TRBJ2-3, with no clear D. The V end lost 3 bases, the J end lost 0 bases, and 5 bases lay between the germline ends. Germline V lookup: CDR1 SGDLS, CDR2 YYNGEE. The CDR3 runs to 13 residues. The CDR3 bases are TGTGCCAGCAGCGCTGTAAGCACAGATACGCAGTATTTT. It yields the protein CASSAVSTDTQYF.

The CDR3 coding sequence is TGTGCCAGCAGCGCAGGAGGTCTTAACTATGGCTACACCTTC. Translated: CASSAGGLNYGYTF. The V and J genes are TRBV9 and TRBJ1-2; D not certain. The V and J ends lost 3 bases and 1 base respectively, with 10 bases between them. This CDR3 is built from 14 residues. Germline loops: CDR1 SGDLS, CDR2 YYNGEE. The full variable domain, in which reference TRBV9 and TRBJ1-2 provide the parts outside the CDR3, is DSGVTQTPKHLITATGQRVTLRCSPRSGDLSVYWYQQSLDQGLQFLIQYYNGEERAKGNILERFSAQQFPDLHSELNLSSLELGDSALYFCASSAGGLNYGYTFGSGTRLTVV.

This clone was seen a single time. This chain's CDR3 is CASSFGGRSNQPQHF. The CDR3 DNA is TGTGCCAGCAGCTTTGGGGGCAGGAGCAATCAGCCCCAGCATTTT. This chain uses TRBV7-9 with TRBJ1-5; TRBD1 might be the D (6 bases). The germline V and J ends were trimmed by 3 bases and 1 base, with 10 bases remaining between them. CDR1 is SEHNR and CDR2 is FQNEAQ in the germline V gene (reference sequence). The CDR3 is 15 amino acids. Filled out from reference TRBV7-9 and TRBJ1-5, the complete variable domain reads DTGVSQNPRHKITKRGQNVTFRCDPISEHNRLYWYRQTLGQGPEFLTYFQNEAQLEKSRLLSDRFSAERPKGSFSTLEIQRTEQGDSAMYLCASSFGGRSNQPQHFGDGTRLSIL.

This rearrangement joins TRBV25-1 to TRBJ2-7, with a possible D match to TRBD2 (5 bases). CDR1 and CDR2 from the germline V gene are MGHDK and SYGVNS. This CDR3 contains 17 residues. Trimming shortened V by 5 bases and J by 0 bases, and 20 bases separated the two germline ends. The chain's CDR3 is CASSPRRSGGSSYEQYF. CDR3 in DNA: TGTGCCAGCAGTCCTCGGCGGTCGGGCGGGTCCTCCTACGAGCAGTACTTC.

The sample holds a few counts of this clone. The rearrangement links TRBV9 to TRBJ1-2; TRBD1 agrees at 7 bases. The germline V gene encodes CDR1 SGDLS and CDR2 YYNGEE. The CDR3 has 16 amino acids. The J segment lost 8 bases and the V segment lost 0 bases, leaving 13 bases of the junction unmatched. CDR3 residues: CASSVGQGPGKGGYTF. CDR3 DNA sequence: TGTGCCAGCAGCGTAGGACAGGGACCCGGCAAAGGCGGCTACACCTTC.

The CDR3 DNA sequence: TGTGCCAGTAGTATAAACAGGGGGCAGTATGGCTACACCTTC. It translates to CASSINRGQYGYTF. The V call is TRBV19, the J call TRBJ1-2; 9 bases line up with TRBD1. From germline, CDR1 is LNHDA and CDR2 SQIVND (reference sequence). The CDR3 contains 14 residues. After removal of 2 bases from V and 5 bases from J, the junction contained 3 bases not matched to a gene.

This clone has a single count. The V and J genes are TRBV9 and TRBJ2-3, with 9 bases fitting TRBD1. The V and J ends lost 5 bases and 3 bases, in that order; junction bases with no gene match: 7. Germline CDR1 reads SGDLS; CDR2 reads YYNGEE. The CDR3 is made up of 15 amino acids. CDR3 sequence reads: CASSQTGGGTDTQYF. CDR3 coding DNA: TGTGCCAGCAGTCAAACAGGGGGCGGGACAGATACGCAGTATTTT.

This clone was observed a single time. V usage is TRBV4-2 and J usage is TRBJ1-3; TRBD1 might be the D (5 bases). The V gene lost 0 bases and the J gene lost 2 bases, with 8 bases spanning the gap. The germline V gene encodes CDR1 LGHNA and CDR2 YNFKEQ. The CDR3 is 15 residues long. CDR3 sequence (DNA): TGTGCCAGCAGCCAAGAATGGGGGGCTGGAAACACCATATATTTT. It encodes CASSQEWGAGNTIYF.

The DNA for the CDR3 is TGTGCCAGCAGCAAAAGTCGGTACGAGGCCAACGTCCTGACTTTC. Translated: CASSKSRYEANVLTF. The V gene is TRBV21-1, the J gene TRBJ2-6; the DNA was not compared with TRBD2, the D call given in the table. TRBV21-1 is a recognized pseudogene. This CDR3 spans 15 amino acids.

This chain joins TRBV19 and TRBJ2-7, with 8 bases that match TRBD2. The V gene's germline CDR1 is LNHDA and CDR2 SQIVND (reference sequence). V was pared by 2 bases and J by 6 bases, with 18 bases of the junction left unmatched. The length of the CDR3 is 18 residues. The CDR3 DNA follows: TGTGCCAGTAGTATACGGGGGGGGATGGAGGGAATACGAAGCGAGCAGTACTTC. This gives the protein CASSIRGGMEGIRSEQYF.

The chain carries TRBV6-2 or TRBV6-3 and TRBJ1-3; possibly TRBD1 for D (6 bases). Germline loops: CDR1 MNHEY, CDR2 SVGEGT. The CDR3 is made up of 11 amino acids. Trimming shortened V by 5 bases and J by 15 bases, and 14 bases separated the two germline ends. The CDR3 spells CASSRDTAAYF. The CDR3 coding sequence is TGTGCCAGCAGTCGGGACACGGCCGCATATTTT.

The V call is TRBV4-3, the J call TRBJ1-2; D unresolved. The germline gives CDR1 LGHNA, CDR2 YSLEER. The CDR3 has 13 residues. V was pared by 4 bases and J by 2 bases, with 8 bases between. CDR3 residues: CASSLYGNYGYTF. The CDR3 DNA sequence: TGCGCCAGCAGCCTTTATGGCAACTATGGCTACACCTTC.

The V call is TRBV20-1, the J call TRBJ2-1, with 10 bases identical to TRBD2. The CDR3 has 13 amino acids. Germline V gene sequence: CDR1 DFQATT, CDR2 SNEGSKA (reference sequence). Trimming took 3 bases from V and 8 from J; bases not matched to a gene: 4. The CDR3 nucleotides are TGCAGTGCTAGTAGTCTAGCGGGAGATGAGCAGTTCTTC. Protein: CSASSLAGDEQFF.

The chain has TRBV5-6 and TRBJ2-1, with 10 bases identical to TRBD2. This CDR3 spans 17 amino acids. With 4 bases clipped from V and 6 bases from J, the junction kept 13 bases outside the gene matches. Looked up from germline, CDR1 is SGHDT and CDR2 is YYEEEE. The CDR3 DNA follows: TGTGCCAGCAGCCTGGAATGGCCTAGCGGGAGTCCCAATGAGCAGTTCTTC. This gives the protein CASSLEWPSGSPNEQFF. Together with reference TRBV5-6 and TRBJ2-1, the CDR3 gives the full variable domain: DAGVTQSPTHLIKTRGQQVTLRCSPKSGHDTVSWYQQALGQGPQFIFQYYEEEERQRGNFPDRFSGHQFPNYSSELNVNALLLGDSALYLCASSLEWPSGSPNEQFFGPGTRLTVL.

This CDR3 is CASKARTGSYEQYF. The CDR3 region has the DNA TGTGCCAGCAAAGCCCGGACAGGCTCCTACGAGCAGTACTTC. The chain has TRBV2 and TRBJ2-7, with 7 nucleotides matching TRBD1. CDR3 size: 14 residues. From germline, CDR1 is SNHLY and CDR2 FYNNEI. Trimming took 7 bases from V and 0 from J; bases not matched to a gene: 6.

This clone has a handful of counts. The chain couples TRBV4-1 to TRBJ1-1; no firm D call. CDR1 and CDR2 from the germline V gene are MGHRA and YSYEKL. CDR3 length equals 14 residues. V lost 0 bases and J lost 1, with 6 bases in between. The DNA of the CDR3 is TGCGCCAGCAGCCAAGATTCTCCGAACACTGAAGCTTTCTTT. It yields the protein CASSQDSPNTEAFF.

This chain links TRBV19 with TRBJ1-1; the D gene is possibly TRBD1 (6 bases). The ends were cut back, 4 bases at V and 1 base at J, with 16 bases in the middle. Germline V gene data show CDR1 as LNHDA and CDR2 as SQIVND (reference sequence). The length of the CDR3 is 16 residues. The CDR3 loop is CASSSPQGRENTEAFF. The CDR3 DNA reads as TGTGCCAGTAGTAGTCCCCAGGGGAGGGAGAACACTGAAGCTTTCTTT.

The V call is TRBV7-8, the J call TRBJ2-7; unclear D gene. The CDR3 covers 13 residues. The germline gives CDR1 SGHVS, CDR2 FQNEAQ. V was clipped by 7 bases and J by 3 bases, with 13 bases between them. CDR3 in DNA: TGTGCCAGCACCGCCTACCGGGTCTACGAGCAGTACTTC. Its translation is CASTAYRVYEQYF.

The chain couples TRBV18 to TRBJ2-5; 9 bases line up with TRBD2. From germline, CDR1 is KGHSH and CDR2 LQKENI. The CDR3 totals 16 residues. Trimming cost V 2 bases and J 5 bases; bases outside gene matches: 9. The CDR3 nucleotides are TGTGCCAGCTCACCATCGGCTAGCGGGATTGGGGAGACCCAGTACTTC. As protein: CASSPSASGIGETQYF.

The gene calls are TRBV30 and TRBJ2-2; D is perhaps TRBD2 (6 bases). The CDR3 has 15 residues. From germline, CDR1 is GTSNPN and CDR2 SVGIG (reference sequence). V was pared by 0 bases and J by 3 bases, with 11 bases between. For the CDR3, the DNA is TGTGCCTGGAGTGTACGGGGGTCGTACACCGGGGAGCTGTTTTTT. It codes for CAWSVRGSYTGELFF.

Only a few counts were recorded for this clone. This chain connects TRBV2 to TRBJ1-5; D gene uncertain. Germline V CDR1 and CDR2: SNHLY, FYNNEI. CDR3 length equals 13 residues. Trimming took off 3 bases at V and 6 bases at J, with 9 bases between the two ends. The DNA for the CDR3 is TGTGCCAGCAGTGAGAGGTGGAGTCAGCCCCAGCATTTT. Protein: CASSERWSQPQHF.

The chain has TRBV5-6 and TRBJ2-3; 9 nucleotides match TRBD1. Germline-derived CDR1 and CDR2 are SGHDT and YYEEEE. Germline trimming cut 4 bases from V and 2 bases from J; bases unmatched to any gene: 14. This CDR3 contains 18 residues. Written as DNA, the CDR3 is TGTGCCAGCAGCGCCCCGGGACAGGGTGGGGGGATCACAGATACGCAGTATTTT. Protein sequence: CASSAPGQGGGITDTQYF.

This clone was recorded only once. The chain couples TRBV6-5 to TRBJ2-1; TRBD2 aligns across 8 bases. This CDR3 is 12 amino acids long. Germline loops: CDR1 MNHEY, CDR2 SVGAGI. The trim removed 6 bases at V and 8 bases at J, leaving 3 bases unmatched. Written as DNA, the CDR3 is TGTGCCAGCAGAACGGGAGGGGATGAGCAGTTCTTC. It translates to CASRTGGDEQFF.

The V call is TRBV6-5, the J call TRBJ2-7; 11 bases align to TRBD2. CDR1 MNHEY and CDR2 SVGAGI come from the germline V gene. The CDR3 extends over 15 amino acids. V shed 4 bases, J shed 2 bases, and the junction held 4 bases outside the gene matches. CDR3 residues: CASSFATSGTYEQYF. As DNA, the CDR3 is TGTGCCAGCAGTTTTGCGACTAGCGGGACCTACGAGCAGTACTTC.

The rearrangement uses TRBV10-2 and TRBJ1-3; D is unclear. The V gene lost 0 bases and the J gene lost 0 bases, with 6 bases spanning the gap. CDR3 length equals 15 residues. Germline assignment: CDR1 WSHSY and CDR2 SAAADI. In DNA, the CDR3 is TGCGCCAGCAGTGAGTCCGGTCTCTCTGGAAACACCATATATTTT. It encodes CASSESGLSGNTIYF.

The CDR3 coding sequence is TGTGCCAGCAGCTTAGACAGGGGTAATTCACCCCTCCACTTT. It yields the protein CASSLDRGNSPLHF. The chain is built from TRBV7-2 and TRBJ1-6; the match to TRBD1 covers 7 bases. Germline V CDR1 and CDR2: SGHTA, FQGNSA. J was trimmed by 6 bases and V by 1 base; bases with no gene match: 0. The length of the CDR3 is 14 residues.

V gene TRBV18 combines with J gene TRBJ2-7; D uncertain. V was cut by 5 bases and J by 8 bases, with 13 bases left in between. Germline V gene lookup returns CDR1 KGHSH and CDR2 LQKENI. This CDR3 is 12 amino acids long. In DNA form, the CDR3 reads TGTGCCAGCTCATCCACTAACTATCAGCAGTACTTC. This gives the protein CASSSTNYQQYF.

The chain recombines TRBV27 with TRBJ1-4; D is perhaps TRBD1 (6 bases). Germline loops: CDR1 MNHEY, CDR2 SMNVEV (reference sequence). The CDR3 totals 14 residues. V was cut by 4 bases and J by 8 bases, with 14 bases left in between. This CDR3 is CASSSGVPGEKLFF. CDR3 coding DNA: TGTGCCAGCAGTTCAGGGGTCCCAGGGGAAAAACTGTTTTTT.

This chain's CDR3 is CASSLVTGMSGANVLTF. The CDR3 coding sequence is TGTGCCAGCAGCTTGGTTACAGGGATGTCTGGGGCCAACGTCCTGACTTTC. V usage is TRBV5-6 and J usage is TRBJ2-6; D may be TRBD1 (6 bases). V lost 0 bases to trimming and J lost 1 base, with 11 bases between them. Germline assignment: CDR1 SGHDT and CDR2 YYEEEE. There are 17 residues in the CDR3.

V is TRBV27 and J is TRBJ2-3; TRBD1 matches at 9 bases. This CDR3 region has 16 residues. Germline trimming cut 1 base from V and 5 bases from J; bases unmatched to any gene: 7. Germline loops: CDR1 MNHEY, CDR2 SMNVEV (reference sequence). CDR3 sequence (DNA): TGTGCCAGCAGTTTATGGACAGGGGTTATGGGAGATACGCAGTATTTT. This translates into CASSLWTGVMGDTQYF.